The source of this TCR beta chain is a study of Ad26.COV2.S vaccination and SARS-CoV-2 variants. Whole-study context: Ad26.COV2.S arm of COV1001 included the donor. In the study, Ad26.COV2.S was injected intramuscularly once, or twice 56 days apart. Study-wide findings and caveats: Reportedly, spike-specific CD8+ and CD4+ T cell responses achieved substantial breadth once vaccination had taken place. The study found higher spike-specific TCR breadth in vaccine than placebo recipients.

Sequencing was performed with immunoSEQ multiplex PCR; in TCRdb, only in-frame clones are kept and a portion is missing. The sample yields approximately 400,000 clones, roughly four fifths seen once. Germline CDR1 and CDR2: MNHEY and SVGAGI. Trimming shortened V by 6 bases and J by 9 bases, and 15 bases separated the two germline ends. The CDR3 totals 13 residues. The treatment is: roughly 18 received Ad26.COV2.S at low or high dose, single or two shots; roughly five received placebo; per-sample allocation not given. All samples were drawn on day 63, counting from the first vaccine or placebo injection. On this clone itself: Its matching antigen is unknown.

The input for sequencing was peripheral blood, taken in a trial of Ad26.COV2.S vaccine versus placebo. The source is a person aged 18-65 years who received the Ad26.COV2.S COVID-19 vaccine or a placebo. The chain couples TRBV6-5 to TRBJ1-5; D may be TRBD1 (5 bases). The CDR3 nucleotides read TGTGCCAGCAGAATCACCGGGGGGGGGCCCCAGCATTTT. It specifies CASRITGGGPQHF.